This T cell receptor beta chain was sequenced for a study of cytomegalovirus exposure and HLA in healthy donors. On the study more broadly: Roughly 85 million unique TCRs from HLA-typed donors were held in an early release of data. Genetic ancestry analysis placed around 76% of the 398 donors that were genotyped in the Caucasian-associated cluster. Whole-study results and caveats: A list of approximately 160 TCR beta chains associated with cytomegalovirus was given.

PCR was performed using 60 Vbeta and 13 Jbeta primers. Clones were read by immunoSEQ multiplex PCR, and TCRdb kept only the in-frame ones, dropping some. Among over 120,000 clones listed, around 86% were seen once. On this clone itself: The target antigen is unknown.

Though probably carrying unrecorded immune exposures, donors were nominally healthy at sampling. The CDR3 has 11 amino acids. Germline V CDR1 and CDR2: MNHNS, SASEGT. The clonotype originates from a woman aged 25 to 45 in good health and CMV-seronegative. Sample: PBMCs. The V and J genes are TRBV6-1 and TRBJ2-5; D remains ambiguous. The J call may be in error: the DNA end matches TRBJ2-7 better. The CDR3 here is CASSRSYEQYF. The CDR3 region has the DNA TGTGCCAGCAGTCGGTCCTACGAGCAGTACTTC.